This TCR beta chain was profiled in a study of blood T cell repertoires in COVID-19. On the study more broadly: The cDNA or gDNA used as material had been derived from T cells, B-cell-depleted T cells, or PBMCs.

Trimming cost V 3 bases and J 0 bases, with 8 bases left between them. Germline CDR1 is LNHDA and CDR2 is SQIVND (reference sequence). This CDR3 is built from 14 residues. In this sample, this clone turned up once. This table comes from immunoSEQ multiplex PCR, and its TCRdb copy is limited to in-frame clones, with some not included. The sample contains approximately 250,000 clones, approximately 87% of which appear only once. The gene calls are TRBV19 and TRBJ1-1, with D possibly matching TRBD1 (5 bases). The sequence came from a human donor in a cohort sampled during active COVID-19. Material: peripheral blood. CDR3 loop: CASSMGLMNTEAFF. In nucleotides, the CDR3 is TGTGCCAGTAGTATGGGGCTAATGAACACTGAAGCTTTCTTT.